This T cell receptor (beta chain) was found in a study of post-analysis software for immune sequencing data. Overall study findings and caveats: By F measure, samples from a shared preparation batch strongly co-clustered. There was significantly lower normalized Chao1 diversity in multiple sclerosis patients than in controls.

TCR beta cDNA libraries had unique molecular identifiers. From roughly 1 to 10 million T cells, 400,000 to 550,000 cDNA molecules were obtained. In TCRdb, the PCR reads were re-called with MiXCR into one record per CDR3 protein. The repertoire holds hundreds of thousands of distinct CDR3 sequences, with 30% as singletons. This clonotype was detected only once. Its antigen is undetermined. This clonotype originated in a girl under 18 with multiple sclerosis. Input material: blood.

The CDR3 sequence: CSARQQGGEAFF. Written as DNA, the CDR3 is TGCAGTGCTAGGCAACAGGGGGGTGAAGCTTTCTTT. The chain joins TRBV20-1 to TRBJ1-1; TRBD1 agrees at 8 bases. The CDR3 runs 12 residues. After removal of 3 bases from V and 7 bases from J, the junction contained 4 bases not matched to a gene. Germline-derived CDR1 and CDR2 are DFQATT and SNEGSKA (reference sequence).